This entry lists 31 T cell receptor beta chains sequenced from one sample in a study of blood T cell dynamics during melanoma immunotherapy. Only in-frame clones appear in the TCRdb table, and some are missing; sequencing was by immunoSEQ multiplex PCR. The sample carries over 14,000 clones, more than 70% recorded once. Time point meaning: pre-treatment baseline. The sample was blood, taken from a patient treated with checkpoint blockade. The receptors here all came from a human donor with melanoma.

The V call is TRBV6-5, the J call TRBJ1-2; D possibly corresponds to TRBD1 (6 bases). CDR3 size: 15 residues. Germline V gene sequence: CDR1 MNHEY, CDR2 SVGAGI. V was shortened by 5 bases and J by 3 bases, with 16 bases between the two germline ends. CDR3 loop: CASSRGGEGDYGYTF. DNA for the CDR3: TGTGCCAGCAGTAGGGGGGGGGAGGGAGACTATGGCTACACCTTC.

The chain employs TRBV6-5 and TRBJ2-3; 13 nucleotides match TRBD2. In germline, CDR1 is MNHEY, CDR2 SVGAGI. This CDR3 has 16 residues. V lost 4 bases, J lost 6 bases, and 7 bases stayed unmatched. The CDR3 DNA is TGTGCCAGCAGTTTCAGCGGACTAGCGGGGGATGATACGCAGTATTTT. Protein: CASSFSGLAGDDTQYF.

The gene calls are TRBV6-1 and TRBJ2-3; 11 nucleotides line up with TRBD2. Germline V CDR1 and CDR2: MNHNS, SASEGT. This CDR3 spans 17 amino acids. V shed 6 bases, J shed 2 bases, and the junction held 10 bases outside the gene matches. The CDR3 sequence: CASSETQLAGATDTQYF. The DNA of the CDR3 is TGTGCCAGCAGCGAAACCCAACTAGCGGGGGCCACAGATACGCAGTATTTT.

This chain joins TRBV7-3 and TRBJ2-1, with D perhaps TRBD1 or TRBD2 (6 bases each). This CDR3 has 15 amino acids. Germline V lookup: CDR1 SGHTA, CDR2 FQGTGA. V was shortened by 5 bases and J by 7 bases, with 18 bases between the two germline ends. CDR3 residues: CASSPTGGPGNEQFF. CDR3 nucleotides: TGTGCCAGCAGCCCCACCGGGGGCCCGGGGAATGAGCAGTTCTTC.

The rearrangement uses TRBV2 and TRBJ2-7; a weak D match, TRBD1 (5 bases). The CDR3 contains 14 residues. V lost 6 bases to trimming and J lost 3 bases, with 15 bases between them. The germline gives CDR1 SNHLY, CDR2 FYNNEI. In DNA form, the CDR3 reads TGTGCCAGCAGGCGCTCCTCAGGGTTCTACGAGCAGTACTTC. Translation gives CASRRSSGFYEQYF.

The CDR3 here is CASSPSTGTGGTGELFF. The CDR3 coding sequence is TGCGCCAGCAGCCCGAGCACCGGGACGGGAGGCACCGGGGAGCTGTTTTTT. This chain uses TRBV4-1 with TRBJ2-2, with TRBD2 matching over 7 bases. The CDR3 consists of 17 residues. Germline V CDR1 and CDR2: MGHRA, YSYEKL. V shed 4 bases, J shed 4 bases, and the junction held 12 bases outside the gene matches.

The chain has TRBV19 and TRBJ2-6, with 8 bases aligning to TRBD1. The trim removed 5 bases at V and 3 bases at J, leaving 12 bases unmatched. This CDR3 has 18 amino acids. Per germline, CDR1 LNHDA and CDR2 SQIVND (reference sequence). CDR3 sequence (DNA): TGTGCCAGTAGTCCCTCAGGGGGCTATATTGGTGGGGCCAACGTCCTGACTTTC. It specifies CASSPSGGYIGGANVLTF. Complete variable domain (other parts from reference TRBV19 and TRBJ2-6): DGGITQSPKYLFRKEGQNVTLSCEQNLNHDAMYWYRQDPGQGLRLIYYSQIVNDFQKGDIAEGYSVSREKKESFPLTVTSAQKNPTAFYLCASSPSGGYIGGANVLTFGAGSRLTVL.

The chain links TRBV28 to TRBJ1-2, with TRBD1 as a possible D gene (5 bases). The germline gives CDR1 MDHEN, CDR2 SYDVKM. Trimming took 3 bases from V and 3 from J, leaving 8 bases between them. The CDR3 contains 13 residues. The CDR3: CASSFGGDYGYTF. The CDR3 region has the DNA TGTGCCAGCAGTTTTGGGGGGGACTATGGCTACACCTTC.

The chain employs TRBV5-1 and TRBJ2-7, with 7 bases fitting TRBD2. Germline V lookup: CDR1 SGHRS, CDR2 YFSETQ. The CDR3 runs to 16 residues. The V and J ends lost 3 bases and 0 bases, in that order; junction bases with no gene match: 9. The CDR3 DNA is TGCGCCAGCAGCTGGGGAGTACGGGGGGACTCCTACGAGCAGTACTTC. It yields the protein CASSWGVRGDSYEQYF.

The chain couples TRBV7-9 to TRBJ2-5; 9 nucleotides line up with TRBD2. The V segment lost 5 bases and the J segment 5 bases; nucleotides outside the gene matches: 18. Germline loops: CDR1 SEHNR, CDR2 FQNEAQ (reference sequence). The CDR3 length is 18 residues. CDR3 coding DNA: TGTGCCAGCAGCCTACCATCGGCTAGCGGGGTCTATGTGGAGACCCAGTACTTC. Encoded protein: CASSLPSASGVYVETQYF.

This clone was seen more than once but under ten times. Germline and junction disagree at one end, which may indicate a read error. The chain uses TRBV11-2 and TRBJ2-7; no definite D call. Per the germline V gene, CDR1 is SGHAT and CDR2 is FQNNGV. This CDR3 has 13 amino acids. The DNA for the CDR3 is TGTGCCAGCAGCTTACAGGTCTCCCACGAGCAGTACTTC. It specifies CASSLQVSHEQYF.

The rearrangement uses TRBV2 and TRBJ1-1, with 9 bases aligning to TRBD1. CDR3 length equals 16 residues. V was clipped by 6 bases and J by 0 bases; unmatched bases: 8. Looked up from germline, CDR1 is SNHLY and CDR2 is FYNNEI. CDR3 DNA: TGTGCCAGCAGCGGACAGGGGTCCCAAATGAACACTGAAGCTTTCTTT. The encoded protein is CASSGQGSQMNTEAFF.

J is TRBJ2-2 and V is TRBV9; the D is unclear. In germline, CDR1 is SGDLS, CDR2 YYNGEE. V gave up 0 bases and J gave up 6 bases, with 6 bases separating them. The CDR3 consists of 13 residues. The chain's CDR3 is CASSVAASGELFF. Here the CDR3 DNA reads TGTGCCAGCAGCGTAGCGGCGTCCGGGGAGCTGTTTTTT.

The V call is TRBV2, the J call TRBJ2-2; TRBD2 aligns across 7 bases. V shed 8 bases, J shed 4 bases, and the junction held 13 bases outside the gene matches. CDR1 is SNHLY and CDR2 is FYNNEI in the germline V gene. The CDR3 is 16 residues long. The CDR3 DNA sequence: TGTGCCAGCCGGGGAGCGGGGCTGGGGACCACCGGGGAGCTGTTTTTT. This encodes CASRGAGLGTTGELFF.

CDR3 sequence reads: CASSYPGGPDIQYF. The DNA of the CDR3 is TGTGCCAGCAGCTACCCAGGCGGACCAGACATTCAGTACTTC. The chain combines TRBV11-2 with TRBJ2-4; D is unresolved. V lost 4 bases to trimming and J lost 8 bases, with 15 bases between them. Germline CDR1 reads SGHAT; CDR2 reads FQNNGV. The CDR3 sequence is 14 residues long.

The rearrangement joins TRBV5-5 to TRBJ1-6; the D is unclear. CDR3 size: 16 residues. From germline, CDR1 is SGHKS and CDR2 YYEKEE (reference sequence). The V end was cut by 1 base, the J end by 0 bases, with 8 bases between. The CDR3: CASSLTASSYNSPLHF. For the CDR3, the DNA is TGTGCCAGCAGCTTGACAGCCAGCTCCTATAATTCACCCCTCCACTTT. Full variable domain (remainder filled in from reference TRBV5-5 and TRBJ1-6): DAGVTQSPTHLIKTRGQQVTLRCSPISGHKSVSWYQQVLGQGPQFIFQYYEKEERGRGNFPDRFSARQFPNYSSELNVNALLLGDSALYLCASSLTASSYNSPLHFGNGTRLTVT.

The V call is TRBV4-2, the J call TRBJ1-1; D is uncertain. The CDR3 is 15 residues long. The germline gives CDR1 LGHNA, CDR2 YNFKEQ. V was clipped by 3 bases and J by 5 bases, with 16 bases between them. DNA for the CDR3: TGTGCCAGCAGCCATGGTGTCAGCGCTCCTACTGAAGCTTTCTTT. This codes for CASSHGVSAPTEAFF.

The chain is built from TRBV9 and TRBJ2-3, with D perhaps assigned TRBD1 or TRBD2 (5 bases each). There are 18 residues in the CDR3. Trimming stripped 0 bases from V and 2 bases from J, with 19 bases between. CDR1 is SGDLS and CDR2 is YYNGEE in the germline V gene. The CDR3 DNA reads as TGTGCCAGCAGCGTAGCGGGTGGGGGAAGCCTTAACACAGATACGCAGTATTTT. This encodes CASSVAGGGSLNTDTQYF.

J is TRBJ1-6 and V is TRBV7-2, with D unresolved. Germline-derived CDR1 and CDR2 are SGHTA and FQGNSA. This CDR3 spans 15 amino acids. The V end lost 5 bases, the J end lost 5 bases, and 13 bases lay between the germline ends. The chain's CDR3 is CASSHGDRDNSPLHF. DNA of the CDR3: TGTGCCAGCAGCCACGGGGATCGGGATAATTCACCCCTCCACTTT.

This clone was observed a handful of times. The chain employs TRBV28 and TRBJ2-7; D is perhaps TRBD1 or TRBD2 (5 bases each). This CDR3 has 14 amino acids. The germline V and J ends were trimmed by 7 bases and 4 bases, with 17 bases remaining between them. Germline-derived CDR1 and CDR2 are MDHEN and SYDVKM. The CDR3 DNA follows: TGTGCCAGCATTAAGGGGACCCTTACTTACGAGCAGTACTTC. This encodes CASIKGTLTYEQYF.

The chain uses TRBV5-8 and TRBJ1-2; 8 bases align to TRBD1. The CDR3 consists of 14 residues. Trimming removed 0 bases from V and 5 bases from J; junction bases left unmatched: 3. Per the germline V gene, CDR1 is SGHTS and CDR2 is YDEGEE. The CDR3 loop is CASSLGQGAYGYTF. Here the CDR3 DNA reads TGTGCCAGCAGCTTGGGGCAGGGGGCGTATGGCTACACCTTC.

This chain connects TRBV27 to TRBJ2-6; possible D gene TRBD1, 6 bases. Germline V gene lookup returns CDR1 MNHEY and CDR2 SMNVEV (reference sequence). The CDR3 is 17 residues long. V was trimmed by 5 bases and J by 0 bases, leaving 14 bases between them. CDR3: CASSVDSSSSGANVLTF. CDR3 bases: TGTGCCAGCAGTGTGGACAGTTCTAGCTCTGGGGCCAACGTCCTGACTTTC.

The chain uses TRBV9 and TRBJ2-2, with 7 bases lining up with TRBD1. Germline CDR1 and CDR2: SGDLS and YYNGEE. Trimming cost V 4 bases and J 5 bases; bases outside gene matches: 11. This CDR3 region has 16 residues. CDR3 DNA: TGTGCCAGCAGCTCCCGAGGGGACAGAAATACCGGGGAGCTGTTTTTT. Encoded protein: CASSSRGDRNTGELFF.

The chain carries TRBV6-5 and TRBJ2-7; D gene ambiguous. V lost 3 bases and J lost 1, with 13 bases in between. CDR1 MNHEY and CDR2 SVGAGI come from the germline V gene. This CDR3 is built from 15 residues. CDR3 amino acids: CASSYTPGMSYEQYF. For the CDR3, the DNA is TGTGCCAGCAGTTATACGCCAGGAATGTCCTACGAGCAGTACTTC.

The V call is TRBV7-9, the J call TRBJ1-5, with TRBD1 as a possible D gene (6 bases). The germline V gene has CDR1 SEHNR and CDR2 FQNEAQ (reference sequence). The CDR3 totals 15 residues. The V end was cut by 1 base, the J end by 2 bases, with 9 bases between. The DNA for the CDR3 is TGTGCCAGCAGCTTAGGGCCAGGGGGCAATCAGCCCCAGCATTTT. Amino acids: CASSLGPGGNQPQHF.

This chain uses TRBV4-2 with TRBJ2-1; D unresolved. The ends were cut back, 4 bases at V and 8 bases at J, with 15 bases in the middle. The V gene's germline CDR1 is LGHNA and CDR2 YNFKEQ. The CDR3 has 14 residues. The DNA of the CDR3 is TGTGCCAGCAGCCCCCAACTTGTGTACCATGAGCAGTTCTTC. Its translation is CASSPQLVYHEQFF.

V is TRBV7-8 and J is TRBJ2-7; a possible D gene is TRBD2 (6 bases). The V and J ends lost 6 bases and 0 bases respectively, with 12 bases between them. The CDR3 covers 14 residues. Germline V gives CDR1 SGHVS, CDR2 FQNEAQ. The CDR3 spells CASSYGGDSYEQYF. The CDR3 DNA reads TGTGCCAGCAGTTACGGCGGGGACTCCTACGAGCAGTACTTC.

The V and J genes are TRBV7-3 and TRBJ2-5; 7 bases line up with TRBD2. J was trimmed by 4 bases and V by 5 bases; bases with no gene match: 10. Germline V gives CDR1 SGHTA, CDR2 FQGTGA. The CDR3 contains 15 residues. The CDR3 coding sequence is TGTGCCAGCAGCCCTGGAGGGAGGGGTTCAGAGACCCAGTACTTC. Amino acid sequence: CASSPGGRGSETQYF.

V and J are TRBV29-1 and TRBJ2-5; D uncertain. Germline lookup yields CDR1 SQVTM and CDR2 ANQGSEA. The CDR3 has 11 residues. Trimming stripped 6 bases from V and 3 bases from J, with 8 bases between. The CDR3 DNA sequence: TGCAGCGTGGGCGGAGAAGAGACCCAGTACTTC. This translates into CSVGGEETQYF.

The gene calls are TRBV2 and TRBJ2-1; D is undetermined. V was cut by 5 bases and J by 3 bases, with 14 bases left in between. In germline, CDR1 is SNHLY, CDR2 FYNNEI. The CDR3 is 15 residues long. CDR3 amino acids: CASSLKIDNYNEQFF. The CDR3, as DNA: TGTGCCAGCAGTCTCAAAATAGACAACTACAATGAGCAGTTCTTC. Drawing the rest from reference TRBV2 and TRBJ2-1, the complete variable domain is EPEVTQTPSHQVTQMGQEVILRCVPISNHLYFYWYRQILGQKVEFLVSFYNNEISEKSEIFDDQFSVERPDGSNFTLKIRSTKLEDSAMYFCASSLKIDNYNEQFFGPGTRLTVL.

The chain carries TRBV10-1 and TRBJ2-5; 7 bases map to TRBD1. The CDR3 loop spans 14 amino acids. Trimming removed 3 bases from V and 2 bases from J; junction bases left unmatched: 3. Germline CDR1 is WNHNN and CDR2 is SYGVQD (reference sequence). CDR3 DNA: TGCGCCAGCAGTGACGGGACAGCTCAAGAGACCCAGTACTTC. Translating gives CASSDGTAQETQYF.